A single sample gave rise to the 5 T cell receptor beta chains below, sequenced in a study of cytomegalovirus exposure and HLA in healthy donors. PCR primers comprised 60 Vbeta and 13 Jbeta primers. Assay: immunoSEQ multiplex PCR; the TCRdb copy retains only in-frame clones and omits some. The sample includes 200,000 or so clones, nearly 80% of them seen just once. The sequencing input was PBMCs. The receptors come from a woman in her thirties in good health and CMV-seropositive.

The genes are TRBV6-5 and TRBJ1-3; D unclear. This CDR3 is built from 14 residues. Trimming removed 7 bases from V and 2 bases from J, with 12 bases in between. Germline V gene data show CDR1 as MNHEY and CDR2 as SVGAGI. The DNA for the CDR3 is TGTGCCAGCAACCTACAAGAGGCTGGAAACACCATATATTTT. It codes for CASNLQEAGNTIYF.

This chain joins TRBV5-1 and TRBJ2-7; 7 nucleotides align to TRBD1. The CDR3 contains 18 residues. V was pared by 3 bases and J by 2 bases, with 17 bases of the junction left unmatched. CDR1 is SGHRS, CDR2 YFSETQ, per germline. The CDR3: CASSSGPSGQTSPYEQYF. CDR3 nucleotides: TGCGCCAGCAGCTCGGGGCCCTCGGGACAGACTTCCCCCTACGAGCAGTACTTC.

This chain links TRBV4-1 with TRBJ2-5; 10 positions agree with TRBD2. The CDR3 totals 15 residues. With 3 bases clipped from V and 5 bases from J, the junction kept 6 bases outside the gene matches. The germline V gene has CDR1 MGHRA and CDR2 YSYEKL. CDR3 sequence: CASSHERGGRETQYF. CDR3 bases: TGCGCCAGCAGCCATGAGCGGGGGGGCCGGGAGACCCAGTACTTC.

The chain couples TRBV29-1 to TRBJ2-7, with 13 bases that match TRBD2. The CDR3 has 16 residues. Trimming removed 4 bases from V and 4 bases from J; junction bases left unmatched: 10. The germline CDR1 and CDR2 sequences are SQVTM and ANQGSEA. The CDR3 loop reads CSVAPGLAGVGYEQYF. CDR3 DNA: TGCAGCGTTGCCCCCGGACTAGCGGGAGTAGGGTACGAGCAGTACTTC.

The V and J genes are TRBV29-1 and TRBJ1-1, with D maybe TRBD1 (6 bases). Germline V gene sequence: CDR1 SQVTM, CDR2 ANQGSEA. The length of the CDR3 is 12 residues. V lost 7 bases and J lost 2, with 11 bases in between. CDR3 sequence: CSARDTNTEAFF. The CDR3 nucleotides are TGCAGCGCCCGGGACACCAACACTGAAGCTTTCTTT.